This record covers a single T cell receptor (beta chain). Measured with immunoSEQ multiplex PCR; TCRdb has only the in-frame clones, and not every one. Of 150,000 or so clones listed, roughly nine tenths are singletons. This entry comes from a study of blood T cell repertoires in COVID-19. CDR1 PRHDT and CDR2 FYEKMQ come from the germline V gene (reference sequence). The ends lost 1 base at V and 1 base at J; junction bases unmatched: 9. The CDR3 runs to 18 residues. This sequence originates from a young man with COVID-19, enrolled during active disease. This chain joins TRBV13 and TRBJ2-3; 9 bases agree with TRBD2. Sequencing input: peripheral blood. CDR3 residues: CASSLDLPRTSGTDTQYF. DNA for the CDR3: TGTGCCAGCAGCTTAGACCTCCCCAGGACTAGCGGCACAGATACGCAGTATTTT.